This TCR beta chain derives from a study of tumor-infiltrating lymphocytes in localized non-small cell lung cancer. The overall study: Some samples were collected after neoadjuvant chemotherapy; smokers, never-smokers and several histologies were included. Each patient gave resected tumor and non-adjacent uninvolved lung tissue. Broader study findings: IM1 and IM2 tumors showed no difference in T-cell fraction. Higher tumor T cell infiltration than in uninvolved lung was supported by TCRbeta sequencing.

The data were produced by immunoSEQ multiplex PCR, yet TCRdb's version contains in-frame clones alone and is incomplete. The table shows 20,000 to 25,000 clones, with roughly three quarters occurring only once. The CDR3 consists of 13 residues. Trimming at V came to 4 bases and at J to 9 bases, leaving 1 base not matched to a gene. The germline CDR1 and CDR2 sequences are SGHRS and YFSETQ. Turning to this clone: The antigen remains unidentified.

The source material was lung tumor tissue. This TCR came from a human donor with non-small cell lung cancer. The chain employs TRBV5-1 and TRBJ2-1, with 13 bases matching TRBD2. The CDR3 is CASSRTSGSEQFF. The CDR3 DNA follows: TGCGCCAGCAGCCGGACTAGCGGGAGTGAGCAGTTCTTC.